The clone carrying this T cell receptor (beta chain) was picked up a small number of times. The sample originates from a study of blood T cell repertoires in COVID-19. Study-wide background: Both acute and convalescent COVID-19 samples were obtained from the United States, Italy and Spain.

Measured with immunoSEQ multiplex PCR; TCRdb has only the in-frame clones, and not every one. Here the sample spans approximately 250,000 clones, approximately 87% being singletons. The receptor's source is a man between 60 and 70 years old who had recovered from COVID-19. The material sequenced was peripheral blood.

CDR3 bases: TGTGCCAGCAGCTTGCGGACAGGAATTAATGAAAAACTGTTTTTT. Its translation: CASSLRTGINEKLFF. This chain links TRBV3-1 (or the pseudogene TRBV3-2) with TRBJ1-4; TRBD1 agrees at 7 bases. V shed 5 bases, J shed 4 bases, and the junction held 7 bases outside the gene matches. CDR3 length: 15 amino acids. Per the germline V gene, CDR1 is LGHDT and CDR2 is YNNKEL (reference sequence).